This T cell receptor beta chain is from a study of T cells after yellow fever vaccination. With 0 bases removed from V and 4 bases from J, the gap between germline ends came to 18 bases. In germline, CDR1 is SGHDN, CDR2 FVKESK. This CDR3 is built from 17 residues. General study points: After the booster, around 95% of CD4 and 75% to 90% of CD8 primary-response clones were re-detected. Few clonotypes appeared in both CD4 and CD8 compartments. The secondary T-cell response peaked on day 5, not day 15, but was weaker.

This clonotype came up many times. The antigen is not known. One entry per CDR3 protein, called by TCRdb with MiXCR from the 5' RACE reads. The sample lists about 160,000 distinct CDR3 sequences; almost 7% were seen once. V gene TRBV14 combines with J gene TRBJ2-5, with unresolved D. The source of this sequence is a young man who received the YFV17D yellow fever vaccine. This sample comprised CD4+ T cells sorted from PBMCs, obtained less than 6 days after the first yellow fever vaccination. CDR3 coding DNA: TGTGCCAGCAGCCAAGATATAGTCGGAAGGAGATTAGAGACCCAGTACTTC. The encoded protein is CASSQDIVGRRLETQYF.